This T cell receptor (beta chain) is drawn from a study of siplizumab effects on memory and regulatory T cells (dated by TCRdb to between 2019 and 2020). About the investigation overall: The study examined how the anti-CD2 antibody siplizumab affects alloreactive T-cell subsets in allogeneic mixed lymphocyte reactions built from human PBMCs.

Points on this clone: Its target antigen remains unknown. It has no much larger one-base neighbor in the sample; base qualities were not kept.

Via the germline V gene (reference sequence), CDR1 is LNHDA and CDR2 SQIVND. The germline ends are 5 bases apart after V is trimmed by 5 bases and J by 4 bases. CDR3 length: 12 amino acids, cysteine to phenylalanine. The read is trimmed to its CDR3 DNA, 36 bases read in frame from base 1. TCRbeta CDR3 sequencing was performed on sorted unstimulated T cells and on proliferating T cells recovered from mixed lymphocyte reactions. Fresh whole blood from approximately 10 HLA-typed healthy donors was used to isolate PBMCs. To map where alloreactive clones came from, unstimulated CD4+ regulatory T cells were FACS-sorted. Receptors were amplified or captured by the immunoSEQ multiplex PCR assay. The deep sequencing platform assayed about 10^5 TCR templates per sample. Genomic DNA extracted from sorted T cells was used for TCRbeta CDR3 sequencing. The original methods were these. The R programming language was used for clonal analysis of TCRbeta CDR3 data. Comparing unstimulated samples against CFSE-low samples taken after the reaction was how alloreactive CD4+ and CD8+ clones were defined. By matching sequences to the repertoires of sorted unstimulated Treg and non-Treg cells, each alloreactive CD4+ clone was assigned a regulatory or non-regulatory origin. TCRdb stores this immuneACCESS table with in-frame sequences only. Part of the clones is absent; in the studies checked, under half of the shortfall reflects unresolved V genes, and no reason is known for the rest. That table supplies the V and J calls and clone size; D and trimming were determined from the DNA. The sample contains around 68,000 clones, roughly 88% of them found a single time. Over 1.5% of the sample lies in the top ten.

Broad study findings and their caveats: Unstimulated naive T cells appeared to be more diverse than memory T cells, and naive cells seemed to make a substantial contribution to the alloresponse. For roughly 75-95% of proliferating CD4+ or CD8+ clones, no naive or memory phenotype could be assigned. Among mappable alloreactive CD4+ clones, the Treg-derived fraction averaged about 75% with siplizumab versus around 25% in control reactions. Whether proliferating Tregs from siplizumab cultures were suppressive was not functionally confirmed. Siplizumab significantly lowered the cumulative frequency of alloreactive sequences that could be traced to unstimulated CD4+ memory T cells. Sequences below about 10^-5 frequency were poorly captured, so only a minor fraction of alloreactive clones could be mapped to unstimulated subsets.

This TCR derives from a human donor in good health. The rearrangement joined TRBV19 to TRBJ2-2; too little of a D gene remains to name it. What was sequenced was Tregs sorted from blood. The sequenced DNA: TGTGCCAGTAGTTTAGGCACCGGGGAGCTGTTTTTT. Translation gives CASSLGTGELFF.